A selection of T cell receptor beta chains follows, all from one sample in a study of blood T cell repertoires in COVID-19. Sequenced by immunoSEQ multiplex PCR; TCRdb stores in-frame clones only, minus some. The profile shows 72,000 or so clones, about 81% of them singletons. Material for sequencing was peripheral blood. These TCRs come from a human donor in a cohort sampled during active COVID-19. CDR3s include the opening cysteine and the closing phenylalanine or tryptophan. A D gene is named only where the DNA matches it firmly. Expanded clones are given a class, and other clones once, few, many or no size at all.

V,size,J,D,DNA,CDR3
TRBV4-3,-,TRBJ2-1,-,TGCGCCAGCAGCCAAGGGATAGGGAGACTAGAGGGCAATGAGCAGTTCTTC,CASSQGIGRLEGNEQFF
TRBV7-9,-,TRBJ2-5,-,TGTGCCAGCAGCTTAGATTACACGGGACACCTGAGGGAAGAGACCCAGTACTTC,CASSLDYTGHLREETQYF
TRBV7-2,-,TRBJ2-3,TRBD2,TGTGCCAGCAGCTTAGAAGCGGGAGGGCCGGATACGCAGTATTTT,CASSLEAGGPDTQYF
TRBV24-1,-,TRBJ2-2,-,TGTGCCACCAGTGAGACAGCGAACACCGGGGAGCTGTTTTTT,CATSETANTGELFF
TRBV7-3,-,TRBJ2-1,TRBD2,TGTGCCAGCAGCCCAACTAGCGTGCGAAATGAGCAGTTCTTC,CASSPTSVRNEQFF
TRBV28,-,TRBJ1-1,-,TGTGCCAGCAAGGGGGACACCAACACTGAAGCTTTCTTT,CASKGDTNTEAFF
TRBV18,-,TRBJ1-2,-,TGTGCCAGCTCACCTGTGACGGACAGCAGCTATGGCTACACCTTC,CASSPVTDSSYGYTF
TRBV10-2,-,TRBJ2-1,TRBD2,TGCGCCAGCAGTGAGTCATCGACTAGCGGGAGGGCCGGTGAGCAGTTCTTC,CASSESSTSGRAGEQFF
TRBV27,-,TRBJ1-1,-,TGTGCCAGCAGTTTTAACCGGGGGGGCAACACTGAAGCTTTCTTT,CASSFNRGGNTEAFF
TRBV30,-,TRBJ2-5,TRBD1,TGTGCCGCTGCGGGGACAGGGGGGGAAGAGACCCAGTACTTC,CAAAGTGGEETQYF
TRBV9,-,TRBJ2-2,-,TGTGCCAGCAGCGTAGGTCGCGGAGGGGCCCACGGGGAGCTGTTTTTT,CASSVGRGGAHGELFF
TRBV30,-,TRBJ2-7,TRBD1,TGTGCCTGGACAGGGGGTGAGGAGCAGTACTTC,CAWTGGEEQYF
TRBV11-2,-,TRBJ2-1,-,TGTGCCACGGACTCCCTAGGCTACAATGAGCAGTTCTTC,CATDSLGYNEQFF
TRBV7-6,-,TRBJ2-7,-,TGTGCCAGCAGCCCCCTAAGTCCCTACGAGCAGTACTTC,CASSPLSPYEQYF
TRBV6-2/TRBV6-3,-,TRBJ2-7,TRBD2,TGTGCCAGCAGTTACTCCGGCGGGAGGGCGGGTGAGCAGTACTTC,CASSYSGGRAGEQYF
TRBV7-8,-,TRBJ1-1,-,TGTGCCAGCAGCCTCGGCGGGGGGAGTTCGGGAGACACTGAAGCTTTCTTT,CASSLGGGSSGDTEAFF
TRBV5-6,-,TRBJ1-2,-,TGTGCCAGCACCCTCGAAGGGGGGGCGGTCTATGGCTACACCTTC,CASTLEGGAVYGYTF
TRBV11-2,once,TRBJ2-3,-,TGTGCCAGCTCCAAGGGGAAACACACAGATACGCAGTATTTT,CASSKGKHTDTQYF
TRBV28,few,TRBJ2-1,-,TGTGCCAGCAGCCCCGAGGCCCCCCCCTACAATGAGCAGTTCTTC,CASSPEAPPYNEQFF
TRBV29-1,-,TRBJ1-2,-,TGCAGCGCTACAGACGAACGGGGCTACACCTTC,CSATDERGYTF
TRBV5-1,-,TRBJ2-7,TRBD1,TGCGCCAGCAGCTCTGGACAGGCCGCCTACGAGCAGTACTTC,CASSSGQAAYEQYF
TRBV29-1,-,TRBJ1-2,-,TGCAGCGTGGGGAGGGGAGACTATGGCTACACCTTC,CSVGRGDYGYTF
TRBV4-1,-,TRBJ2-4,-,TGCGCCAGCAGCCATCTCTGGGGGCTAGCCAAAAACATTCAGTACTTC,CASSHLWGLAKNIQYF
TRBV15,-,TRBJ2-7,TRBD2,TGTGCCACCAGCTATGGGACTAGCGGGGGTCTTATCGAGCAGTACTTC,CATSYGTSGGLIEQYF
TRBV12-3/TRBV12-4,-,TRBJ1-1,-,TGTGCCAGCAGTTTCAACATGAACACTGAAGCTTTCTTT,CASSFNMNTEAFF
TRBV24-1,few,TRBJ2-1,-,TGTGCCACCAGTGAAGGCGGAGCTAAAGGTGAGCAGTTCTTC,CATSEGGAKGEQFF
TRBV24-1,-,TRBJ2-1,TRBD2,TGTGCCACCAGTGATGGCGGGAGGGCCTTGAACTACAATGAGCAGTTCTTC,CATSDGGRALNYNEQFF
TRBV10-1,few,TRBJ2-3,-,TGCGCCACCATGCCGGTACAGCCCACAGATACGCAGTATTTT,CATMPVQPTDTQYF
TRBV21-1,-,TRBJ2-1,-,TGTGTCAGCAGCAAATCGGCGACTCAAACGAATGAGCAGTTCTTC,CVSSKSATQTNEQFF
TRBV24-1,-,TRBJ1-2,-,TGTGCCACCAGTGATCCAGGGGACTATGGCTACACCTTC,CATSDPGDYGYTF
TRBV6-6,-,TRBJ1-2,-,TGTGCCAGCAGTTACTCGATTGAGAGCATGGATGGCTACACCTTC,CASSYSIESMDGYTF
TRBV9,-,TRBJ2-1,-,TGTGCCAGCAGCCCTAGTGGTGCAACTGAGCAGTTCTTC,CASSPSGATEQFF
TRBV27,-,TRBJ1-6,-,TGTGCCAGCAGTTTGGAGGGTAATTCACCCCTCCACTTT,CASSLEGNSPLHF
TRBV30,-,TRBJ1-1,-,TGTGCCTGGAGTGGGCGGACTGAAGCTTTCTTT,CAWSGRTEAFF
TRBV6-2/TRBV6-3,-,TRBJ1-5,-,TGTGCCAGCAGTTATAGCGGGGGGGCGCTCACGGAGCCCCAGCATTTT,CASSYSGGALTEPQHF
TRBV5-6,once,TRBJ2-7,TRBD1,TGTGCCAGCAGCTGGCGGACAGGGGGCTACGAGCAGTACTTC,CASSWRTGGYEQYF
TRBV24-1,-,TRBJ2-7,-,TGTGCCACCAGTGATCCCAGGGGAGGGGACGAGCAGTACTTC,CATSDPRGGDEQYF
TRBV18,-,TRBJ2-7,TRBD1,TGTGCCAGCTCACCTCCCACCGGGACAGGGCGGTACGAGCAGTACTTC,CASSPPTGTGRYEQYF
TRBV14,-,TRBJ2-7,TRBD1,TGTGCCAGCAGCCAAGGGTCCGGGACAGGGTATCCCTACGAGCAGTACTTC,CASSQGSGTGYPYEQYF
TRBV4-1,-,TRBJ1-5,TRBD1,TGCGCCAGCAGCCCGAGAGGACAGGGCCACTTAAATAGCAATCAGCCCCAGCATTTT,CASSPRGQGHLNSNQPQHF